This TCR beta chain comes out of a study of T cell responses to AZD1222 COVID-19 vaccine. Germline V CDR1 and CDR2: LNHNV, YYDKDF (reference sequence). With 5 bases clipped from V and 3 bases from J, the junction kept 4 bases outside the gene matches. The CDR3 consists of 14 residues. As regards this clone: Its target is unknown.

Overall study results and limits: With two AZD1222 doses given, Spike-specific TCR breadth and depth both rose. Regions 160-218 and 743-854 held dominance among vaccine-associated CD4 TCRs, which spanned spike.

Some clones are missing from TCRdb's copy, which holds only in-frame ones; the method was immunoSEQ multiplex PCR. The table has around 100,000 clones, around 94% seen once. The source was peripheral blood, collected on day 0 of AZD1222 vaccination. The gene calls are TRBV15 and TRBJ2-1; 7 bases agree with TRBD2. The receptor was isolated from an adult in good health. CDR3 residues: CATSGPSGYNEQFF. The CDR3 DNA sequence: TGTGCCACCAGCGGGCCTAGCGGCTACAATGAGCAGTTCTTC.